This note documents a single T cell receptor beta chain sequence. Only in-frame clones appear in the TCRdb table, and some are missing; sequencing was by immunoSEQ multiplex PCR. The repertoire includes about 170,000 clones, about 86% of them detected once, and approximately 11% sits in the top ten. V was pared by 4 bases and J by 0 bases, with 14 bases between. Germline CDR1 reads SGHKS; CDR2 reads YYEKEE (reference sequence). The CDR3 is 15 amino acids. This record belongs to a study of blood T cell repertoires in COVID-19. Sequencing input: peripheral blood. The clonotype comes from a man between 65 and 85 years old with active or convalescent COVID-19. The chain recombines TRBV5-5 with TRBJ2-7, with a tentative D call TRBD1 (6 bases). The CDR3 coding sequence is TGTGCCAGCAGCATGGACAGCGGCATCTCCTACGAGCAGTACTTC. Amino acid sequence: CASSMDSGISYEQYF. Full variable domain (remainder filled in from reference TRBV5-5 and TRBJ2-7): DAGVTQSPTHLIKTRGQQVTLRCSPISGHKSVSWYQQVLGQGPQFIFQYYEKEERGRGNFPDRFSARQFPNYSSELNVNALLLGDSALYLCASSMDSGISYEQYFGPGTRLTVT.